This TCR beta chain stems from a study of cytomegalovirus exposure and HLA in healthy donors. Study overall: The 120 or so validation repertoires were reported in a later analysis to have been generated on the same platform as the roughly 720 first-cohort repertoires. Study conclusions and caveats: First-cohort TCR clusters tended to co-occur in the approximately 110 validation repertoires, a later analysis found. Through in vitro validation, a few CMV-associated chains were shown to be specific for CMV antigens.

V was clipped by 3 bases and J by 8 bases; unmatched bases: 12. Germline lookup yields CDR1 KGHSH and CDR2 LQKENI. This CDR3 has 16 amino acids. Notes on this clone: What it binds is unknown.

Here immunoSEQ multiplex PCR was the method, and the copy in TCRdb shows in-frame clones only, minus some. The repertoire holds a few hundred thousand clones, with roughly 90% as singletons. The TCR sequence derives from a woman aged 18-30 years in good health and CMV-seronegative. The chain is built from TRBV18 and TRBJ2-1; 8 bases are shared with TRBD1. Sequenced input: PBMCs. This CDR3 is CASSPTTGDEGHEQFF. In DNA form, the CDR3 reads TGTGCCAGCTCACCCACGACAGGGGACGAGGGACATGAGCAGTTCTTC. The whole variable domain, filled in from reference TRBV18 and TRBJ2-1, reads NAGVMQNPRHLVRRRGQEARLRCSPMKGHSHVYWYRQLPEEGLKFMVYLQKENIIDESGMPKERFSAEFPKEGPSILRIQQVVRGDSAAYFCASSPTTGDEGHEQFFGPGTRLTVL.